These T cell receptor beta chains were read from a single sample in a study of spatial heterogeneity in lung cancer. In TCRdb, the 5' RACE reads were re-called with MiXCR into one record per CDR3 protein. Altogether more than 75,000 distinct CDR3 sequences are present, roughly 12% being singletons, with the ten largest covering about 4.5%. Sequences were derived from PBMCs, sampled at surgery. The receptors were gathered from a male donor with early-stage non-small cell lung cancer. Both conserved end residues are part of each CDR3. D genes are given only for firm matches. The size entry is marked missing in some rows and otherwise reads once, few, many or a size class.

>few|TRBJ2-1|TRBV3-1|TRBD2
CASSRTPLGGGSYNEQFF
TGTGCCAGCAGCCGAACCCCCTTGGGGGGAGGGTCCTACAATGAGCAGTTCTTC
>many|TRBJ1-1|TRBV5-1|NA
CASSLEANSEAFF
TGCGCCAGCAGCTTGGAGGCTAACTCTGAAGCTTTCTTT
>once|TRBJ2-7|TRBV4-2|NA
CASSPDRDIFYEQYF
TGTGCCAGCAGCCCGGACCGGGACATCTTCTACGAGCAGTACTTC
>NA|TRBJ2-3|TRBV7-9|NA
CASSLAGGLGDTQYF
TGTGCCAGCAGCTTAGCGGGAGGCCTAGGAGATACGCAGTATTTT
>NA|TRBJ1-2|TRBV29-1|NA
CSVERELNYGYTF
TGCAGCGTTGAGCGGGAACTCAACTATGGCTACACCTTC
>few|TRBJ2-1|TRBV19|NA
CASSSSKYNEQFF
TGTGCCAGTAGTTCGTCTAAATACAATGAGCAGTTCTTC
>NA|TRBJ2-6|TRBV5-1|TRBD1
CASSLPGTGNSGANVLTF
TGCGCCAGCAGCTTGCCAGGGACAGGTAACTCTGGGGCCAACGTCCTGACTTTC
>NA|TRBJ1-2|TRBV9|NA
CASSVVDLTNYGYTF
TGTGCCAGCAGCGTGGTCGACTTGACTAACTATGGCTACACCTTC
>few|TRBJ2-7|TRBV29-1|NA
CSVVRQAAYEQYF
TGCAGCGTTGTAAGACAGGCGGCCTACGAGCAGTACTTC
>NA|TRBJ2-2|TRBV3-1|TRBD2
CASSQGSGRTGELFF
TGTGCCAGCAGCCAAGGCAGCGGGAGAACCGGGGAGCTGTTTTTT
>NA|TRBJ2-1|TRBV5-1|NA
CASSTWTPPDEQFF
TGCGCCAGCAGCACATGGACTCCCCCCGATGAGCAGTTCTTC
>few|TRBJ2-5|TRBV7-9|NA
CASSFGTRGTQYF
TGTGCCAGCAGCTTTGGGACCCGGGGGACCCAGTACTTC
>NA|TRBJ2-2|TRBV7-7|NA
CASSLAHGTAHAGELFF
TGTGCCAGCAGCTTAGCCCACGGGACCGCTCACGCTGGGGAGCTGTTTTTT
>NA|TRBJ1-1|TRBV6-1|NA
CASSEDTEAFF
TGTGCCAGCAGTGAAGACACTGAAGCTTTCTTT
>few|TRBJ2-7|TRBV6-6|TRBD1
CASSSSTGGYSSSYEQYF
TGTGCCAGCAGTTCCTCGACAGGGGGTTATTCTAGCTCCTACGAGCAGTACTTC
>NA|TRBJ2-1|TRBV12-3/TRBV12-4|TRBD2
CASSQTSGVYNEQFF
TGTGCCAGCAGCCAAACTAGCGGGGTTTACAATGAGCAGTTCTTC
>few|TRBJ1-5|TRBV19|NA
CASSVQSNQPQHF
TGTGCCAGTAGTGTACAGTCGAATCAGCCCCAGCATTTT
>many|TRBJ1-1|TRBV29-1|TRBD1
CSVTGVVGRMNTEAFF
TGCAGCGTCACAGGGGTGGTAGGTCGGATGAACACTGAAGCTTTCTTT
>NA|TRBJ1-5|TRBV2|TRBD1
CASILDRGNQPQHF
TGTGCCAGCATCCTGGACAGGGGCAATCAGCCCCAGCATTTT
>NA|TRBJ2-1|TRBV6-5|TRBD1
CASRPVTGVGNEQFF
TGTGCCAGCAGGCCTGTTACAGGGGTCGGGAATGAGCAGTTCTTC
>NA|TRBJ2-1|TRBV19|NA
CASSIREGYEQFF
TGTGCCAGTAGTATACGAGAGGGGTATGAGCAGTTCTTC
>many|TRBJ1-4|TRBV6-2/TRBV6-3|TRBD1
CASSPTGDNEKLFF
TGTGCCAGCAGTCCCACAGGGGATAATGAAAAACTGTTTTTT
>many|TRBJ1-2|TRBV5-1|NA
CASSLVGQSYGYTF
TGCGCCAGCAGCTTGGTAGGACAGAGCTATGGCTACACCTTC
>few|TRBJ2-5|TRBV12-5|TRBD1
CASGLSTGMKTQYF
TGTGCTAGTGGTTTGTCGACAGGGATGAAGACCCAGTACTTC
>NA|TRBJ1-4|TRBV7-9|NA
CASSQGTGTAVGNEKLFF
TGTGCCAGCAGCCAGGGGACCGGGACGGCCGTGGGAAATGAAAAACTGTTTTTT
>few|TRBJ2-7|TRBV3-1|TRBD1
CASRPRQGGGQYF
TGTGCCAGCAGACCTCGACAGGGCGGAGGGCAGTACTTC
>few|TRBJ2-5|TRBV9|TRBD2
CASSFRTSGRETQYF
TGTGCCAGCAGCTTCCGGACTAGCGGGAGGGAGACCCAGTACTTC
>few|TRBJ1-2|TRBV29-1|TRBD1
CSAGGTGPGNGGYTF
TGCAGCGCTGGGGGGACAGGGCCAGGGAACGGGGGCTACACCTTC
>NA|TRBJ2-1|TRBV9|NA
CASSVLGTQYNEQFF
TGTGCCAGCAGCGTTCTCGGGACTCAGTACAATGAGCAGTTCTTC
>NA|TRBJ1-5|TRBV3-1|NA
CASSQDYEGNQPQHF
TGTGCCAGCAGCCAAGATTACGAGGGCAATCAGCCCCAGCATTTT
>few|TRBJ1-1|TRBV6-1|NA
CASSDTSTPNTEAFF
TGTGCCAGCAGTGATACGTCGACGCCGAACACTGAAGCTTTCTTT
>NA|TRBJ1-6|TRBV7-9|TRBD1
CASSSTGGRDSPLHF
TGTGCCAGCAGCTCCACAGGGGGGAGAGATTCACCCCTCCACTTT
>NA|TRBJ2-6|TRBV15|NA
CATAKGGSGANVLTF
TGTGCCACCGCTAAGGGTGGATCTGGGGCCAACGTCCTGACTTTC
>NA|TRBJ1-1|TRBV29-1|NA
CSVNRVANTEAFF
TGCAGCGTAAACAGGGTAGCGAACACTGAAGCTTTCTTT
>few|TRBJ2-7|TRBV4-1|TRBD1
CASSQVRDRAYEQYF
TGCGCCAGCAGCCAAGTCCGTGACAGGGCCTACGAGCAGTACTTC
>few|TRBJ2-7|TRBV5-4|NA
CASSGIDSYEQYF
TGTGCCAGCAGCGGTATAGACTCCTACGAGCAGTACTTC
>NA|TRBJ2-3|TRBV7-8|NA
CASSLARGDRSGTQYF
TGTGCCAGCAGTCTAGCGAGGGGGGACCGATCCGGTACGCAGTATTTT
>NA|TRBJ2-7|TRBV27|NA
CASSPRKGGLPEQYF
TGTGCCAGCAGTCCCCGGAAGGGGGGGCTCCCCGAGCAGTACTTC
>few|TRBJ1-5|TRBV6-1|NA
CASSGIYLDQPQHF
TGTGCCAGCAGTGGAATCTACCTCGATCAGCCCCAGCATTTT
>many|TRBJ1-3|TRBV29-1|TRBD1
CSVSDRGPGNTIYF
TGCAGCGTCTCCGACAGGGGGCCTGGAAACACCATATATTTT
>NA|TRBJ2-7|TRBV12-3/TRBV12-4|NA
CASSLSGGYEQYF
TGTGCCAGCAGTTTATCTGGAGGCTACGAGCAGTACTTC
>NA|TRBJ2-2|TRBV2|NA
CASRRDANTGELFF
TGTGCCAGCAGGCGGGATGCGAACACCGGGGAGCTGTTTTTT
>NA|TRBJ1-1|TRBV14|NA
CASSQALPGQPRGEAFF
TGTGCCAGCAGCCAAGCCCTCCCGGGCCAACCCAGGGGTGAAGCTTTCTTT
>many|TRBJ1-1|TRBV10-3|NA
CAIRVFLESEAFF
TGTGCCATTCGGGTCTTCCTGGAATCTGAAGCTTTCTTT
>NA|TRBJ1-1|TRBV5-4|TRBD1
CASSRDRVTEAFF
TGTGCCAGCAGTAGGGACAGGGTCACTGAAGCTTTCTTT
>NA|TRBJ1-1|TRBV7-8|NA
CASSFGQMNTEAFF
TGTGCCAGCAGCTTTGGACAGATGAACACTGAAGCTTTCTTT
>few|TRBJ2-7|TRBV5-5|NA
CASSWDPRGEQYF
TGTGCCAGCAGCTGGGATCCGAGGGGAGAGCAGTACTTC
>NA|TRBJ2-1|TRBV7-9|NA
CASSAQTLANEQFF
TGTGCCAGCAGCGCACAGACACTAGCTAATGAGCAGTTCTTC
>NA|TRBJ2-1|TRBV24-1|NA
CASGQHNEQFF
TGTGCCTCCGGACAGCACAATGAGCAGTTCTTC
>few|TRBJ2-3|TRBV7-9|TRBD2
CASSFLPGLAGGSADTQYF
TGTGCCAGCAGCTTCTTACCGGGACTAGCGGGAGGGAGCGCAGATACGCAGTATTTT
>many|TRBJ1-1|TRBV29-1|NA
CSVEKGGEAFF
TGCAGCGTTGAAAAGGGGGGGGAAGCTTTCTTT
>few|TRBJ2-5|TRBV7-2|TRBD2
CASTPTWERGETQYF
TGTGCCAGCACACCCACGTGGGAGCGGGGGGAGACCCAGTACTTC
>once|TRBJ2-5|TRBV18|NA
CASSPQGDGQETQYF
TGTGCCAGCTCACCACAGGGAGATGGCCAAGAGACCCAGTACTTC
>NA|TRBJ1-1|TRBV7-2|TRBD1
CASSLGGGGGSEAFF
TGTGCCAGCAGCTTAGGCGGGGGAGGGGGCTCTGAAGCTTTCTTT